Below are 8 T cell receptor beta chains sequenced from a single sample in a study of long-term antiretroviral therapy in people with HIV. It was version v3.0 of the immunoSEQ assay that was run at survey level. Repertoires were generated with immunoSEQ multiplex PCR, while TCRdb's copy carries only in-frame clones and drops some. The top ten hold 5.5% of the sample, which has tens of thousands of clones, 82% seen once. This specimen consisted of unsorted PBMCs, obtained 1.1 years before starting antiretroviral therapy. The source is a woman younger than 45 with HIV.

This clone was seen only once. The chain carries TRBV11-2 and TRBJ2-5; 7 bases are a match to TRBD2. The CDR3 consists of 14 residues. Germline V gene data show CDR1 as SGHAT and CDR2 as FQNNGV. V dropped 5 bases and J dropped 3; count of bases not matched to a gene: 6. The CDR3 sequence: CASSLPGREETQYF. The CDR3 DNA reads as TGTGCCAGCAGCCTCCCGGGGAGGGAAGAGACCCAGTACTTC. The full variable domain, in which reference TRBV11-2 and TRBJ2-5 provide the parts outside the CDR3, is EAGVAQSPRYKIIEKRQSVAFWCNPISGHATLYWYQQILGQGPKLLIQFQNNGVVDDSQLPKDRFSAERLKGVDSTLKIQPAKLEDSAVYLCASSLPGREETQYFGPGTRLLVL.

The chain recombines TRBV7-9 with TRBJ2-3; D not resolved. CDR1 is SEHNR and CDR2 is FQNEAQ in the germline V gene (reference sequence). The CDR3 spans 12 residues. The ends were cut back, 4 bases at V and 6 bases at J, with 8 bases in the middle. The CDR3 coding sequence is TGTGCCAGCAGCTCTGAGGCGGATACGCAGTATTTT. Translating gives CASSSEADTQYF.

A single count supports this clone. The chain carries TRBV12-2 and TRBJ2-7; the D call in the table, TRBD1, was not verified against the DNA. TRBV12-2 is marked as a pseudogene. The CDR3 spans 16 residues. The CDR3 DNA follows: TGTGCAAGTCGCTTAAGTTGGTGGGGACAGCTTTACGAGCAGTACGTC. Residues: CASRLSWWGQLYEQYV.

The V gene is TRBV10-2, the J gene TRBJ2-5, with D perhaps matching TRBD1 (6 bases). TRBJ2-7 explains the end of the DNA better; the J call may be wrong. CDR1 is WSHSY and CDR2 is SAAADI in the germline V gene. The CDR3 loop spans 14 amino acids. The DNA of the CDR3 is TGCGCCAGCAGTTCCACAGGGCTCCCCTACGAGCAGTACTTC. Translated: CASSSTGLPYEQYF.

This clone was observed a few times. The chain couples TRBV19 to TRBJ2-7; 10 bases agree with TRBD1. The CDR3 sequence is 14 residues long. With 6 bases clipped from V and 4 bases from J, the junction kept 6 bases outside the gene matches. The germline V gene encodes CDR1 LNHDA and CDR2 SQIVND (reference sequence). The CDR3, as DNA: TGTGCCAGTAGCCCGGGACAGGGGATTTACGAGCAGTACGTC. It encodes CASSPGQGIYEQYV.

The chain recombines TRBV27 with TRBJ1-2; D not resolved. The CDR3 is made up of 12 amino acids. V lost 9 bases to trimming and J lost 1 base, with 9 bases between them. In germline, CDR1 is MNHEY, CDR2 SMNVEV (reference sequence). The CDR3: CASQDFNYGYTF. CDR3 sequence (DNA): TGTGCCAGTCAGGATTTTAACTATGGCTACACCTTC.

This chain uses TRBV19 with TRBJ2-1; TRBD2 matches at 13 bases. Trimming cost V 1 base and J 5 bases; bases outside gene matches: 11. The CDR3 covers 19 residues. Germline V gene data show CDR1 as LNHDA and CDR2 as SQIVND (reference sequence). CDR3 nucleotide sequence: TGTGCCAGTAGTATAGCCGGACTAGCGGGGGCCTCCGCCAACAATGAGCAGTTCTTC. As protein: CASSIAGLAGASANNEQFF.

This chain connects TRBV18 to TRBJ1-3; D ambiguous. CDR3 length: 13 residues. Germline CDR1 KGHSH, CDR2 LQKENI. V shed 5 bases and J shed 0 bases, with 5 bases lying between them. CDR3 residues: CASSSSSGNTIYF. CDR3 nucleotides: TGTGCCAGCTCATCGTCCTCTGGAAACACCATATATTTT.